The rows below give T cell receptor beta chains drawn from one sample of a study of T cell repertoires in cytomegalovirus infection. Their recognized antigens are unknown. Using its own MiXCR run on the reads, TCRdb lists one record per CDR3 protein. The sample lists 250,000 to 400,000 distinct CDR3 sequences, 25% occurring once. The sample consisted of cultured PBMCs, taken from culture after CMV antigen stimulation. All receptors derive from a human donor in good health (CMV status not recorded). Some clones in this sample may be carry-over from other donors' samples. Both conserved end residues are part of each CDR3. The order of the fields is D gene, J gene, V gene, clone size, CDR3 DNA, CDR3 protein. The D gene is left open where the match is weak. Clone size is shown for a subset of rows, as once, few, many or a class of expanded clone.

D: TRBD1
J: TRBJ1-1
V: TRBV28
size: .
DNA: TGTGCCAGCAGTTTACAGGGGGTGTACACTGAAGCTTTCTTT
CDR3: CASSLQGVYTEAFF

D: .
J: TRBJ2-4
V: TRBV6-2/TRBV6-3
size: .
DNA: TGTGCCAGCAGTTATCGGAGAGCGAACTCAGGGGGGTGGAACATTCAGTACTTC
CDR3: CASSYRRANSGGWNIQYF

D: TRBD2
J: TRBJ2-1
V: TRBV6-5
size: few
DNA: TGTGCCAGCAGCAGACCGGGACTAGCGGGAGGGCCACACAATGAGCAGTTCTTC
CDR3: CASSRPGLAGGPHNEQFF

D: .
J: TRBJ2-1
V: TRBV4-1
size: .
DNA: TGCGCCAGCAGCCAAGGTATAACGGGCCGCTTAAATGAGCAGTTCTTC
CDR3: CASSQGITGRLNEQFF

D: TRBD2
J: TRBJ2-2
V: TRBV12-3/TRBV12-4
size: .
DNA: TGTGCCAGCAGTTTATTGACTAGCGGGAAGGTGACCGGGGAGCTGTTTTTT
CDR3: CASSLLTSGKVTGELFF

D: TRBD2
J: TRBJ2-2
V: TRBV29-1
size: .
DNA: TGCAGCGTTGAAGAGACTAGCAGATACACCGGGGAGCTGTTTTTT
CDR3: CSVEETSRYTGELFF

D: .
J: TRBJ2-1
V: TRBV7-2
size: many
DNA: TGTGCCAGCAGCCGCCAGGGCACGAGGGCTGAGCAGTTCTTC
CDR3: CASSRQGTRAEQFF

D: .
J: TRBJ2-1
V: TRBV7-8
size: many
DNA: TGTGCCAGCAGCTTATACAGGGCGAGCTCCTACAATGAGCAGTTCTTC
CDR3: CASSLYRASSYNEQFF

D: TRBD1
J: TRBJ2-1
V: TRBV7-8
size: many
DNA: TGTGCCAGCACCGGGACAGTTTACAATGAGCAGTTCTTC
CDR3: CASTGTVYNEQFF

D: .
J: TRBJ1-1
V: TRBV2
size: .
DNA: TGTGCCAGCAGTCCCCTAATGGAAACTGAAGCTTTCTTT
CDR3: CASSPLMETEAFF

D: TRBD1
J: TRBJ1-1
V: TRBV7-6
size: few
DNA: TGTGCCAGCAGCTTATCGGACAGGGTGGGGGACACTGAAGCTTTCTTT
CDR3: CASSLSDRVGDTEAFF

D: .
J: TRBJ1-2
V: TRBV28
size: few
DNA: TGTGCCAGCCAGCGGACAGTCTATGGCTACACCTTC
CDR3: CASQRTVYGYTF

D: .
J: TRBJ2-3
V: TRBV7-2
size: many
DNA: TGTGCCAGCAGCTTAGTAGGGCCGCGCACAGATACGCAGTATTTT
CDR3: CASSLVGPRTDTQYF

D: TRBD1
J: TRBJ2-1
V: TRBV12-3/TRBV12-4
size: .
DNA: TGTGCCAGCAGTGACCCCGGGACAGCCTACAATGAGCAGTTCTTC
CDR3: CASSDPGTAYNEQFF

D: .
J: TRBJ1-1
V: TRBV27
size: .
DNA: TGTGCCAGCAGACACAGGGAAGGGTCTGAAGCTTTCTTT
CDR3: CASRHREGSEAFF

D: TRBD2
J: TRBJ2-1
V: TRBV11-3
size: few
DNA: TGTGCCAGCAGCTTAGTCCGGCTAGCGGGAAGGAGGGGTGAGCAGTTCTTC
CDR3: CASSLVRLAGRRGEQFF

D: TRBD1
J: TRBJ2-1
V: TRBV19
size: .
DNA: TGTGCCAGTAGTCCCAGGACAGGGATGTCCTACAATGAGCAGTTCTTC
CDR3: CASSPRTGMSYNEQFF

D: .
J: TRBJ2-3
V: TRBV29-1
size: few
DNA: TGCAGCATACAGGGGATCAGGGATCAGCGGGCAGATACGCAGTATTTT
CDR3: CSIQGIRDQRADTQYF

D: TRBD1
J: TRBJ1-4
V: TRBV18
size: few
DNA: TGTGCCAGCTCGGGGACAGGCAATGAAAAACTGTTTTTT
CDR3: CASSGTGNEKLFF

D: TRBD2
J: TRBJ2-2
V: TRBV6-2/TRBV6-3
size: .
DNA: TGTGCCACGCGGGAGGAAGGCACCGGGGAGCTGTTTTTT
CDR3: CATREEGTGELFF

D: .
J: TRBJ1-3
V: TRBV4-1
size: few
DNA: TGCGCCAGCAGCCCTATACTACACAAGACAGATGTCTCTGGAAACACCATATATTTT
CDR3: CASSPILHKTDVSGNTIYF

D: .
J: TRBJ2-2
V: TRBV20-1
size: few
DNA: TGCAGTGCTAGAAACGGACTACTAAACACCGGGGAGCTGTTTTTT
CDR3: CSARNGLLNTGELFF

D: TRBD2
J: TRBJ2-1
V: TRBV12-3/TRBV12-4
size: .
DNA: TGTGCCAGCAGTTTACTCGGACTAGCGGGCAATGAGCAGTTCTTC
CDR3: CASSLLGLAGNEQFF

D: .
J: TRBJ2-2
V: TRBV7-9
size: many
DNA: TGTGCCAGCAGTCGACTCGCAGTCAACACCGGGGAGCTGTTTTTT
CDR3: CASSRLAVNTGELFF

D: TRBD2
J: TRBJ2-2
V: TRBV7-4
size: .
DNA: TGTGCCAGCAGGCTTCGGGGGACTATAAACACCGGGGAGCTGTTTTTT
CDR3: CASRLRGTINTGELFF

D: .
J: TRBJ2-1
V: TRBV19
size: .
DNA: TGTGCCAGTAAGCCGTGGGACGGCTACAATGAGCAGTTCTTC
CDR3: CASKPWDGYNEQFF

D: TRBD2
J: TRBJ2-1
V: TRBV12-5
size: .
DNA: TGTGCTAGTGGTTTGGCTCCGGGACTAGCGGGATTGAGCTCCTACAATGAGCAGTTCTTC
CDR3: CASGLAPGLAGLSSYNEQFF

D: .
J: TRBJ2-3
V: TRBV12-5
size: .
DNA: TGTGCTAGTGGTTTGGGCCCACCGGGACCACTCGGAGATACGCAGTATTTT
CDR3: CASGLGPPGPLGDTQYF

D: .
J: TRBJ2-7
V: TRBV20-1
size: .
DNA: TGCAGTGCTGCCACAGGGAGCGTCTACGAGCAGTACTTC
CDR3: CSAATGSVYEQYF

D: .
J: TRBJ2-1
V: TRBV4-1
size: .
DNA: TGCGCCAGCAGCTCCGGTAGTGAGCAGTTCTTC
CDR3: CASSSGSEQFF

D: TRBD2
J: TRBJ2-1
V: TRBV28
size: few
DNA: TGTGCCAGCAGTCTTGTCGGGAGGGCCGATGAGCAGTTCTTC
CDR3: CASSLVGRADEQFF

D: TRBD1
J: TRBJ2-1
V: TRBV11-2
size: few
DNA: TGTGCCAGCTATAAGGGACAGGGACATCATGAGCAGTTCTTC
CDR3: CASYKGQGHHEQFF

D: TRBD2
J: TRBJ2-7
V: TRBV6-2/TRBV6-3
size: .
DNA: TGTGCCAGCAGGAAGATAGCGGGGCCCTCCTACGAGCAGTACTTC
CDR3: CASRKIAGPSYEQYF

D: TRBD2
J: TRBJ2-2
V: TRBV4-3
size: few
DNA: TGCGCCAGCAGCCAAGGGGCGACTAGCGGACTCACCGGGGAGCTGTTTTTT
CDR3: CASSQGATSGLTGELFF

D: .
J: TRBJ2-1
V: TRBV28
size: .
DNA: TGTGCCAGCAGTTTAGGGACAGGGACTAACTCCGGGACTAGCGATGAGCAGTTCTTC
CDR3: CASSLGTGTNSGTSDEQFF

D: .
J: TRBJ2-1
V: TRBV24-1
size: few
DNA: TGTGCCACCAGTGGTACTGGGACTTCGAGCTCCTACAATGAGCAGTTCTTC
CDR3: CATSGTGTSSSYNEQFF

D: TRBD1
J: TRBJ2-7
V: TRBV6-2/TRBV6-3
size: few
DNA: TGTGCCAGCGGCCGGGACAGGGCCCTCTACGAGCAGTACTTC
CDR3: CASGRDRALYEQYF

D: TRBD2
J: TRBJ2-7
V: TRBV6-2/TRBV6-3
size: .
DNA: TGTGCCAGCAGTTACAGCGGGACTACCACCGAGCAGTACTTC
CDR3: CASSYSGTTTEQYF

D: TRBD1
J: TRBJ2-1
V: TRBV7-2
size: .
DNA: TGTGCCAGCAGCTCAAGAATGAGACAGGGGGGCTCCAATGAGCAGTTCTTC
CDR3: CASSSRMRQGGSNEQFF

D: TRBD1
J: TRBJ1-1
V: TRBV7-3
size: many
DNA: TGTGCCAGCAGCGAACCGGACAGGGACACTGAAGCTTTCTTT
CDR3: CASSEPDRDTEAFF

D: .
J: TRBJ1-1
V: TRBV19
size: few
DNA: TGTGCCAGTAGTATATACGGGAACACTGAAGCTTTCTTT
CDR3: CASSIYGNTEAFF

D: .
J: TRBJ1-2
V: TRBV10-3
size: .
DNA: TGTGCCATCAGTGAGGGGTATGCTATGGGCTACACCTTC
CDR3: CAISEGYAMGYTF

D: TRBD2
J: TRBJ2-7
V: TRBV29-1
size: few
DNA: TGCAGCGTTGAGATTGCTAGCGGGACGGGGCAGTACTTC
CDR3: CSVEIASGTGQYF

D: .
J: TRBJ1-3
V: TRBV19
size: .
DNA: TGTGCCAGTAGTATTACACAGGGAAACACCATATATTTT
CDR3: CASSITQGNTIYF

D: .
J: TRBJ2-2
V: TRBV15
size: few
DNA: TGTGCCACCAGGGCGAACGGGGAGCTGTTTTTT
CDR3: CATRANGELFF